These 30 T cell receptor beta chains were sequenced from one sample in a study of cytomegalovirus exposure and HLA in healthy donors. Only in-frame clones appear in the TCRdb table, and some are missing; sequencing was by immunoSEQ multiplex PCR. Of approximately 200,000 clones in the sample, approximately 82% were seen once. The source material was PBMCs. These receptors originate from a woman between 25 and 40 years old in good health and CMV-seropositive.

The chain recombines TRBV5-4 with TRBJ2-7, with 10 bases aligning to TRBD1. V was clipped by 1 base and J by 4 bases; unmatched bases: 2. The CDR3 is made up of 14 amino acids. Germline CDR1 SGHNT, CDR2 YYREEE (reference sequence). The CDR3 reads CASSLLGQGYEQYF. CDR3 coding DNA: TGTGCCAGCAGCTTGTTGGGACAGGGGTACGAGCAGTACTTC.

The chain links TRBV2 to TRBJ2-3; 13 nucleotides match TRBD2. This CDR3 is 15 amino acids long. The ends lost 6 bases at V and 4 bases at J; junction bases unmatched: 4. Per germline, CDR1 SNHLY and CDR2 FYNNEI. The CDR3 region has the DNA TGTGCCAGCAGGGGGACTAGCGGGAATGCAGATACGCAGTATTTT. It codes for CASRGTSGNADTQYF.

This chain joins TRBV5-1 and TRBJ2-7; a possible D gene is TRBD1 (5 bases). The V gene lost 5 bases and the J gene lost 3 bases, with 15 bases spanning the gap. The CDR3 covers 14 residues. Germline loops: CDR1 SGHRS, CDR2 YFSETQ. CDR3 sequence (DNA): TGCGCCAGCAGGGCTAGTGGAACAGGCTACGAGCAGTACTTC. Its translation: CASRASGTGYEQYF.

The V and J genes are TRBV2 and TRBJ1-2; D is unclear. The CDR3 spans 12 residues. Germline V CDR1 and CDR2: SNHLY, FYNNEI. Trimming took off 7 bases at V and 3 bases at J, with 9 bases between the two ends. The CDR3 coding sequence is TGTGCCAGCAACATCGCAGACTATGGCTACACCTTC. The encoded protein is CASNIADYGYTF. The full variable domain, rest sourced from reference TRBV2 and TRBJ1-2, is EPEVTQTPSHQVTQMGQEVILRCVPISNHLYFYWYRQILGQKVEFLVSFYNNEISEKSEIFDDQFSVERPDGSNFTLKIRSTKLEDSAMYFCASNIADYGYTFGSGTRLTVV.

V and J are TRBV9 and TRBJ2-2; 8 bases map to TRBD2. The CDR3 consists of 15 residues. Unmatched junction bases numbered 5, after V lost 4 bases and J lost 3 bases. The V gene's germline CDR1 is SGDLS and CDR2 YYNGEE. CDR3 nucleotides: TGTGCCAGCAGCCCCCGGACTAGCCACACCGGGGAGCTGTTTTTT. It specifies CASSPRTSHTGELFF.

The V and J genes are TRBV2 and TRBJ2-3, with a weak D call TRBD2 (6 bases). CDR3 length: 17 amino acids. V lost 1 base, J lost 0 bases, and 14 bases lay in between. The germline V gene encodes CDR1 SNHLY and CDR2 FYNNEI. The DNA for the CDR3 is TGTGCCAGCAGTGAAGGGTTTTGGGACTCTAGCACAGATACGCAGTATTTT. This sequence encodes CASSEGFWDSSTDTQYF.

The gene calls are TRBV2 and TRBJ1-1; no clear D. Per germline, CDR1 SNHLY and CDR2 FYNNEI. V lost 4 bases to trimming and J lost 1 base, with 13 bases between them. The CDR3 extends over 15 amino acids. The CDR3 loop is CASSVEAEENTEAFF. CDR3 DNA: TGTGCCAGCAGTGTGGAGGCCGAGGAGAACACTGAAGCTTTCTTT.

V usage is TRBV1 and J usage is TRBJ2-3; the table names TRBD1, a call not compared with the DNA. TRBV1 is recorded as a pseudogene. This CDR3 has 15 residues. CDR3 residues: CTSSWDNASTDTQYF. The CDR3 DNA reads as TGCACCAGCAGTTGGGACAACGCTAGCACAGATACGCAGTATTTT.

The chain employs TRBV30 and TRBJ1-1; 8 nucleotides line up with TRBD1. The CDR3 contains 13 residues. Per the germline V gene, CDR1 is GTSNPN and CDR2 is SVGIG (reference sequence). Losses at the gene ends were 8 bases for V and 5 bases for J; bases not matched to a gene: 10. CDR3 sequence: CARSTGVGTEAFF. Written as DNA, the CDR3 is TGTGCCAGATCGACAGGGGTAGGGACTGAAGCTTTCTTT.

This clone was observed a handful of times. This rearrangement joins TRBV19 to TRBJ1-5, with TRBD1 identical over 8 bases. V gave up 1 base and J gave up 3 bases; unmatched junction bases: 2. CDR3 length: 15 residues. The V gene's germline CDR1 is LNHDA and CDR2 SQIVND (reference sequence). CDR3 nucleotides: TGTGCCAGTAGTATAGGGACAGGGCCCAATCAGCCCCAGCATTTT. The encoded protein is CASSIGTGPNQPQHF.

This clone was seen a few times. V gene TRBV9 combines with J gene TRBJ2-2, with D uncertain. There are 15 residues in the CDR3. The V and J ends lost 4 bases and 6 bases respectively, with 16 bases between them. The V gene's germline CDR1 is SGDLS and CDR2 YYNGEE. DNA for the CDR3: TGTGCCAGCAGCCCAAGAGGTCCCGGATCCGGGGAGCTGTTTTTT. This codes for CASSPRGPGSGELFF.

This sequence joins TRBV6-5 and TRBJ2-1, with 11 nucleotides matching TRBD2. Trimming at V came to 6 bases and at J to 5 bases, leaving 6 bases not matched to a gene. The CDR3 runs to 15 residues. Germline-derived CDR1 and CDR2 are MNHEY and SVGAGI. CDR3 DNA sequence: TGTGCCAGCAGGATTAGCGGGAGGGCCCACAATGAGCAGTTCTTC. Translated: CASRISGRAHNEQFF.

J is TRBJ2-7 and V is TRBV5-6, with a weak D call TRBD2 (5 bases). The CDR3 loop spans 12 amino acids. CDR1 SGHDT and CDR2 YYEEEE come from the germline V gene. V gave up 2 bases and J gave up 6 bases, with 9 bases separating them. This chain's CDR3 is CASSFGGIEQYF. CDR3 nucleotides: TGTGCCAGCAGCTTTGGAGGCATCGAGCAGTACTTC. The variable domain in full, with the rest retrieved from reference TRBV5-6 and TRBJ2-7, is DAGVTQSPTHLIKTRGQQVTLRCSPKSGHDTVSWYQQALGQGPQFIFQYYEEEERQRGNFPDRFSGHQFPNYSSELNVNALLLGDSALYLCASSFGGIEQYFGPGTRLTVT.

The chain uses TRBV7-3 and TRBJ1-2; 11 bases align to TRBD1. V lost 3 bases to trimming and J lost 5 bases; unmatched junction nucleotides: 2. This CDR3 contains 14 residues. Germline V gene lookup returns CDR1 SGHTA and CDR2 FQGTGA. This chain's CDR3 is CASSLGTGGYGYTF. The CDR3 DNA reads TGTGCCAGCAGCTTGGGGACAGGGGGATATGGCTACACCTTC.

V gene TRBV25-1 combines with J gene TRBJ1-1, with D maybe TRBD1 (6 bases). CDR3 length: 14 residues. Germline values: CDR1 MGHDK, CDR2 SYGVNS. V was pared by 6 bases and J by 2 bases, with 13 bases between. CDR3 region: CASSGGQTNTEAFF. The DNA of the CDR3 is TGTGCCAGCAGCGGGGGGCAGACCAACACTGAAGCTTTCTTT.

The V and J genes are TRBV29-1 and TRBJ2-1; TRBD1 might be the D (6 bases). Germline CDR1 is SQVTM and CDR2 is ANQGSEA. Trimming cost V 8 bases and J 7 bases, with 12 bases left between them. This CDR3 is 11 amino acids long. The CDR3 protein is CSPARGNEQFF. CDR3 coding DNA: TGCAGCCCCGCCAGGGGTAATGAGCAGTTCTTC.

This chain links TRBV2 with TRBJ2-7, with D possibly matching TRBD2 (6 bases). Germline V gives CDR1 SNHLY, CDR2 FYNNEI. The V gene lost 6 bases and the J gene lost 3 bases, with 12 bases spanning the gap. This CDR3 comprises 13 residues. Written as DNA, the CDR3 is TGTGCCAGCAGGGAGGGGCCCTTCTACGAGCAGTACTTC. Protein product: CASREGPFYEQYF.

This clone turned up a few times. This chain connects TRBV6-6 to TRBJ2-1; D is unresolved. V gave up 6 bases and J gave up 4 bases, with 16 bases separating them. This CDR3 is 15 amino acids long. Germline loops: CDR1 MNHNY, CDR2 SVGAGI (reference sequence). CDR3 loop: CASRPVVGTYNEQFF. The CDR3 coding sequence is TGTGCCAGCAGACCCGTGGTGGGCACGTACAATGAGCAGTTCTTC.

The chain recombines TRBV6-1 with TRBJ1-5; D ambiguous. The CDR3 sequence is 18 residues long. Looked up from germline, CDR1 is MNHNS and CDR2 is SASEGT. Trimming took off 2 bases at V and 0 bases at J, with 17 bases between the two ends. CDR3 residues: CASSELRPGGYSNQPQHF. CDR3 nucleotide sequence: TGTGCCAGCAGTGAATTGAGGCCAGGAGGGTATAGCAATCAGCCCCAGCATTTT.

This clone was seen only once. This chain joins TRBV27 and TRBJ1-1; TRBD1 is a possible D gene (6 bases). The V and J ends lost 3 bases and 6 bases respectively, with 17 bases between them. This CDR3 region has 15 residues. The V gene's germline CDR1 is MNHEY and CDR2 SMNVEV (reference sequence). For the CDR3, the DNA is TGTGCCAGCAGTTTTAAAGGGGGTCGCTACTCTGAAGCTTTCTTT. Its translation: CASSFKGGRYSEAFF.

The J gene is TRBJ2-2, the V gene TRBV5-1, with TRBD2 matching over 13 bases. With V trimmed by 0 bases and J by 4 bases, 6 bases remained unmatched. This CDR3 is built from 18 residues. Germline V gives CDR1 SGHRS, CDR2 YFSETQ. CDR3 residues: CASSLETSGRYITGELFF. CDR3 DNA sequence: TGCGCCAGCAGCTTGGAGACTAGCGGGAGGTATATCACCGGGGAGCTGTTTTTT.

The rearrangement links TRBV7-9 to TRBJ2-1, with TRBD2 matching over 10 bases. Germline V gene lookup returns CDR1 SEHNR and CDR2 FQNEAQ (reference sequence). The CDR3 has 13 amino acids. With 2 bases clipped from V and 15 bases from J, the junction kept 7 bases outside the gene matches. CDR3 sequence: CASSLTSGDPGFF. CDR3 DNA sequence: TGTGCCAGCAGCTTAACTAGCGGGGACCCGGGGTTCTTC.

This chain joins TRBV5-1 and TRBJ1-4; D is uncertain. The germline V gene has CDR1 SGHRS and CDR2 YFSETQ. V was clipped by 1 base and J by 7 bases, with 8 bases between them. CDR3 length: 13 amino acids. The CDR3 DNA follows: TGCGCCAGCAGCTTGACCCGGGGTGAAAAACTGTTTTTT. This gives the protein CASSLTRGEKLFF.

The table lists this clone with a count of one. The chain has TRBV5-1 and TRBJ2-7, with unresolved D. The CDR3 runs to 13 residues. Trimming pared 3 bases from V and 2 bases from J, leaving 9 bases between. Germline V gives CDR1 SGHRS, CDR2 YFSETQ. The CDR3 sequence: CASSSTVTYEQYF. In DNA form, the CDR3 reads TGCGCCAGCAGCTCCACAGTAACCTACGAGCAGTACTTC.

The chain combines TRBV29-1 with TRBJ2-7; TRBD2 agrees at 8 bases. The CDR3 consists of 15 residues. Germline CDR1 reads SQVTM; CDR2 reads ANQGSEA. With 0 bases clipped from V and 0 bases from J, the junction kept 4 bases outside the gene matches. CDR3 loop: CSVEDPGGSSYEQYF. The DNA of the CDR3 is TGCAGCGTTGAAGATCCGGGGGGGAGCTCCTACGAGCAGTACTTC.

This clone was counted between two and nine times. The rearrangement uses TRBV6-1 and TRBJ1-1; D possibly corresponds to TRBD1 (5 bases). V was clipped by 4 bases and J by 11 bases, with 17 bases between them. This CDR3 is built from 13 residues. Germline V CDR1 and CDR2: MNHNS, SASEGT. The CDR3 nucleotides are TGTGCCAGCAGTGCTACACAGGCCATCTGGGCTTTCTTT. Protein sequence: CASSATQAIWAFF.

This clone has just a few counts. The V call is TRBV30, the J call TRBJ1-5, with D tentatively TRBD1 (5 bases). CDR3 length: 14 residues. Trimming shortened V by 0 bases and J by 8 bases, and 14 bases separated the two germline ends. Per the germline V gene, CDR1 is GTSNPN and CDR2 is SVGIG (reference sequence). DNA of the CDR3: TGTGCCTGGAGTGTTGGGACTCATCTAGAGCCCCAGCATTTT. Residues: CAWSVGTHLEPQHF.

The V gene is TRBV28, the J gene TRBJ2-1, with D possibly TRBD1 on 5 matching bases. Germline assignment: CDR1 MDHEN and CDR2 SYDVKM. Deletions cut 4 bases from V and 9 bases from J, with 13 bases between. This CDR3 contains 13 residues. The DNA for the CDR3 is TGTGCCAGCAGTTATGGGGCCGGGCCTGAGCAGTTCTTC. Its protein product is CASSYGAGPEQFF.

The rearrangement links TRBV7-2 to TRBJ2-7; 8 bases map to TRBD1. Germline V gives CDR1 SGHTA, CDR2 FQGNSA. Trimming removed 2 bases from V and 3 bases from J; junction bases left unmatched: 6. The CDR3 is 15 amino acids. This CDR3 reads CASSLLGQAVYEQYF. The DNA for the CDR3 is TGTGCCAGCAGCTTACTGGGACAGGCGGTCTACGAGCAGTACTTC.

As to this clone: Different DNA sequences within this sample yield the same CDR3. The V and J genes are TRBV30 and TRBJ2-7; no reliable D call. The CDR3 consists of 12 residues. Trimming cost V 2 bases and J 0 bases, with 5 bases left between them. Germline-derived CDR1 and CDR2 are GTSNPN and SVGIG (reference sequence). The CDR3 bases are TGTGCCTGGAGTCCAAACTCCTACGAGCAGTACTTC. Its protein is CAWSPNSYEQYF.